This T cell receptor beta chain was sequenced in a study of siplizumab effects on memory and regulatory T cells. Findings and limits, study-wide: Controls had around 26% Treg-derived mappable alloreactive CD4+ clones on average, versus approximately 73% with siplizumab. Tregs that proliferated in siplizumab cultures did not have their suppressive function confirmed.

Trimming pared 4 bases from V and 0 bases from J, leaving 4 bases between. This CDR3 spans 14 amino acids. Germline lookup yields CDR1 MNHEY and CDR2 SVGAGI. This clone has a single count. Its antigen is as yet unknown. TCRdb's copy holds only in-frame clones and misses some; the assay was immunoSEQ multiplex PCR. This sample has roughly 120,000 clones, with roughly nine tenths found just once. Sequencing used Tregs sorted from blood. The sequence was obtained from a human donor in good health. This chain joins TRBV6-5 and TRBJ2-6; D not resolved. The CDR3: CASSSVSGANVLTF. DNA of the CDR3: TGTGCCAGCAGTTCTGTCTCTGGGGCCAACGTCCTGACTTTC.